This T cell receptor (beta chain) is from a study of metastatic and nonmetastatic thyroid tumors. Patients were all untreated before their thyroid surgery. Original handling: The study took CDR3 differences across clinicopathological groups and made a distant-metastasis classifier for papillary thyroid cancer from them. TCRdb reassembled clones from the PCR reads with MiXCR. These V and J calls rely on TCRdb rather than the paper's analysis. The sample lists about 18,000 clones; 34% were seen once. Details on this clone: Compared with germline, one end of the junction differs, possibly owing to a read error.

Per germline, CDR1 LGHNA and CDR2 YNFKEQ. The CDR3 is 14 residues long. The source of this sequence is a female donor with papillary thyroid cancer or a benign thyroid nodule (not recorded which). Some clones in this sample may be carry-over from other donors' samples. This chain connects TRBV4-2 to TRBJ1-5; possibly TRBD1 for D (5 bases). The sequencing input was tumor tissue. As DNA, the CDR3 is TGTGCCGGCAGCGACCGGGACAGCAATCAGCCCCAGCATTTT. As protein: CAGSDRDSNQPQHF.